A selection of T cell receptor beta chains follows, all from one sample in a study of CD8+ T cells in alopecia areata. Generated by immunoSEQ multiplex PCR, the TCRdb table keeps only in-frame clones and is missing some. The sample shows some 130,000 clones, roughly three fifths of them seen only once. This specimen was CD4+ T cells sorted from blood, taken at week 0. All receptors come from a human donor with alopecia areata. Both conserved end residues are part of each CDR3. The D gene is left open where the match is weak. Clone size is stated in some rows and not others, as once, few, many or a class when expanded.

V gene	J gene	clone size	D gene	CDR3 protein	CDR3 DNA
TRBV19	TRBJ1-2	few	.	CASSRAVEYGYTF	TGTGCCAGTAGTCGCGCAGTGGAGTATGGCTACACCTTC
TRBV5-1	TRBJ2-5	.	.	CASTRTVGILETQYF	TGCGCCAGCACTAGAACGGTTGGCATTCTCGAGACCCAGTACTTC
TRBV21-1	TRBJ2-3	few	.	CASSKAVLRRFMDTQYF	TGTGCCAGCAGCAAAGCCGTTTTAAGGCGGTTCATGGATACGCAGTATTTT
TRBV15	TRBJ2-7	.	.	CATSGGGLPYEQYF	TGTGCCACCAGCGGTGGGGGCCTGCCCTACGAGCAGTACTTC
TRBV4-3	TRBJ2-7	.	.	CASSLQGQNEQYF	TGCGCCAGCAGCCTACAAGGACAAAACGAGCAGTACTTC
TRBV30	TRBJ2-7	.	TRBD1	CAWMGQGFHEQYF	TGTGCCTGGATGGGACAGGGGTTCCACGAGCAGTACTTC
TRBV19	TRBJ2-7	.	.	CASSIGLPPYEQYF	TGTGCCAGTAGTATCGGTCTCCCCCCTTACGAGCAGTACTTC
TRBV30	TRBJ2-3	.	TRBD1	CAGTDLNTQYF	TGTGCCGGGACAGATCTAAATACGCAGTATTTT
TRBV7-9	TRBJ2-7	many	.	CASSLVGYEQYF	TGTGCCAGCAGCTTAGTGGGTTACGAGCAGTACTTC
TRBV30	TRBJ1-2	.	.	CALARGDYGYTF	TGTGCCCTAGCGCGGGGAGACTATGGCTACACCTTC
TRBV2	TRBJ2-5	.	.	CASTEGGQETQYF	TGTGCCAGCACGGAAGGGGGGCAAGAGACCCAGTACTTC
TRBV30	TRBJ2-4	.	.	CAWSLNGGGSKNIQYF	TGTGCCTGGAGTCTCAACGGAGGGGGAAGTAAAAACATTCAGTACTTC
TRBV2	TRBJ2-1	.	.	CASSEWVRQFF	TGTGCCAGCAGTGAGTGGGTACGGCAGTTCTTC
TRBV2	TRBJ1-2	.	.	CAIVTRAGFYGYTF	TGTGCCATCGTTACCAGGGCAGGGTTCTATGGCTACACCTTC
TRBV4-3	TRBJ1-1	.	.	CASSQEVTGSSYAFF	TGCGCCAGCAGCCAAGAAGTCACAGGGTCTTCGTATGCTTTCTTT
TRBV27	TRBJ1-2	.	TRBD1	CASRVIRGRGGYTF	TGTGCCAGCAGGGTAATCAGGGGGCGAGGTGGCTACACCTTC
TRBV29-1	TRBJ1-1	few	.	CSVPPGDTEAFF	TGCAGCGTTCCCCCGGGGGACACTGAAGCTTTCTTT
TRBV7-9	TRBJ1-1	.	.	CASSRGEVTEAFF	TGTGCCAGCAGCCGGGGGGAGGTCACTGAAGCTTTCTTT
TRBV11-2	TRBJ2-1	.	.	CAALRGSGKGNEQFF	TGTGCCGCCCTAAGGGGATCGGGGAAGGGTAATGAGCAGTTCTTC
TRBV30	TRBJ1-4	.	.	CAWTLSGEKLFF	TGTGCCTGGACACTAAGCGGTGAAAAACTGTTTTTT
TRBV4-1	TRBJ1-2	.	.	CASSQDGRDTLHGYTF	TGCGCCAGCAGCCAAGATGGACGGGACACGCTTCATGGCTACACCTTC
TRBV6-6	TRBJ2-1	.	TRBD1	CASSYPTGSGEQFF	TGTGCCAGCAGTTACCCGACAGGGTCCGGTGAGCAGTTCTTC
TRBV2	TRBJ2-2	.	TRBD2	CASRTSGGLNTGELFF	TGTGCCAGCAGGACTAGCGGGGGCCTGAACACCGGGGAGCTGTTTTTT
TRBV27	TRBJ1-2	once	.	CASSPGGVDYGYTF	TGTGCCAGCAGTCCTGGCGGAGTCGACTATGGCTACACCTTC
TRBV7-2	TRBJ2-3	.	.	CASSPTGGGDTQYF	TGTGCCAGCAGCCCAACCGGAGGCGGAGATACGCAGTATTTT
TRBV4-1	TRBJ2-7	.	TRBD2	CASSQDPPGGAYEQYF	TGCGCCAGCAGCCAAGATCCCCCCGGGGGGGCCTACGAGCAGTACTTC
TRBV30	TRBJ1-2	.	.	CACNRATGGYTF	TGTGCCTGCAACAGGGCAACAGGGGGCTACACCTTC
TRBV2	TRBJ1-5	.	.	CASSEHTSNQPQHF	TGTGCCAGCAGTGAGCATACTAGCAATCAGCCCCAGCATTTT
TRBV29-1	TRBJ2-1	.	TRBD2	CSVVGTSGGLNEQFF	TGCAGCGTTGTCGGGACTAGCGGGGGGCTCAATGAGCAGTTCTTC
TRBV7-2	TRBJ2-1	.	TRBD2	CASAGLVYNEQFF	TGTGCCAGCGCAGGACTAGTCTACAATGAGCAGTTCTTC
TRBV10-3	TRBJ1-2	.	.	CAIRLAGGYTF	TGTGCCATCAGGTTAGCGGGCGGCTACACCTTC
TRBV7-2	TRBJ2-5	.	.	CASSLQKSQETQYF	TGTGCCAGCAGCTTACAGAAATCGCAAGAGACCCAGTACTTC
TRBV7-2	TRBJ2-5	.	TRBD2	CASSFQRGSQETQYF	TGTGCCAGCAGCTTCCAGCGGGGGTCTCAAGAGACCCAGTACTTC
TRBV27	TRBJ1-3	.	.	CASSRLSSTSGNTIYF	TGTGCCAGCAGTCGGCTATCGAGTACTTCTGGAAACACCATATATTTT
TRBV29-1	TRBJ2-5	.	.	CSVWVQETQYF	TGCAGCGTGTGGGTTCAAGAGACCCAGTACTTC
TRBV4-3	TRBJ1-4	few	.	CASSQAGSATNEKLFF	TGCGCCAGCAGCCAAGCAGGTTCTGCAACTAATGAAAAACTGTTTTTT
TRBV2	TRBJ1-1	.	.	CASSGQGANTEAFF	TGTGCCAGCAGTGGGCAGGGAGCGAACACTGAAGCTTTCTTT
TRBV5-1	TRBJ2-7	.	TRBD1	CASSQDRDEQYF	TGCGCCAGCAGCCAGGACAGGGACGAGCAGTACTTC
TRBV5-1	TRBJ2-7	.	TRBD2	CASSEGLTEQYF	TGCGCCAGCAGCGAGGGACTAACCGAGCAGTACTTC
TRBV7-2	TRBJ2-7	.	TRBD2	CASSGGTSGGVYSSYEQYF	TGTGCCAGCAGCGGCGGGACTAGCGGGGGGGTATACAGCTCCTACGAGCAGTACTTC
TRBV7-2	TRBJ1-5	.	.	CASSLDYRVNQPQHF	TGTGCCAGCAGCCTCGATTACAGGGTTAATCAGCCCCAGCATTTT
TRBV25-1	TRBJ1-6	.	.	CASSDKHNSPLHF	TGTGCCAGCAGTGATAAACATAATTCACCCCTCCACTTT
TRBV10-3	TRBJ1-2	.	.	CAISESGQGGYTF	TGTGCCATCAGTGAGTCGGGACAAGGGGGCTACACCTTC
TRBV18	TRBJ2-7	.	TRBD1	CASSPLETGAPYEQYF	TGTGCCAGCTCACCACTCGAGACAGGGGCTCCCTACGAGCAGTACTTC
TRBV7-2	TRBJ1-5	.	.	CASSLEAAPQHF	TGTGCCAGCAGCTTAGAGGCGGCGCCCCAGCATTTT
TRBV29-1	TRBJ1-1	few	TRBD1	CSVGQGGYSGEAFF	TGCAGCGTTGGCCAGGGGGGATATTCCGGTGAAGCTTTCTTT
TRBV18	TRBJ1-2	.	TRBD1	CASSPTPMGQGAYYGYTF	TGTGCCAGCTCACCAACCCCGATGGGACAGGGTGCCTACTATGGCTACACCTTC
TRBV2	TRBJ1-2	.	.	CASRPVEGYTF	TGTGCCAGCAGGCCTGTGGAAGGCTACACCTTC
TRBV7-9	TRBJ2-7	.	.	CASSPGSGQTYEQYF	TGTGCCAGCAGCCCCGGTTCAGGGCAGACCTACGAGCAGTACTTC
TRBV9	TRBJ2-5	once	.	CASTPTQETQYF	TGTGCCAGCACCCCCACCCAAGAGACCCAGTACTTC
TRBV29-1	TRBJ1-1	.	.	CSVDPTEMNTEAFF	TGCAGCGTTGACCCGACGGAGATGAACACTGAAGCTTTCTTT
TRBV13	TRBJ1-2	.	.	CASSFRNREAYGYTF	TGTGCCAGCAGCTTCCGCAACCGGGAGGCCTATGGCTACACCTTC
TRBV30	TRBJ2-5	.	.	CAWSGRGETQYF	TGTGCCTGGAGTGGGCGCGGCGAGACCCAGTACTTC
TRBV11-2	TRBJ1-6	.	.	CASSLAGFRNSPLHF	TGTGCCAGCAGCTTAGCAGGGTTTAGGAATTCACCCCTCCACTTT